The entry that follows covers one T cell receptor (beta chain) sequence. Sequencing was performed with immunoSEQ multiplex PCR; in TCRdb, only in-frame clones are kept and a portion is missing. The table lists about 370,000 clones, 80% to 90% of them singletons. The data are from a study of blood T cell repertoires in COVID-19. Germline-derived CDR1 and CDR2 are SGHRS and YFSETQ. Deletions cut 1 base from V and 5 bases from J, with 12 bases between. The CDR3 is 14 residues long. The sequence came from a man younger than 35 who had recovered from COVID-19. The chain couples TRBV5-1 to TRBJ1-1; a weak D match, TRBD1 (6 bases). Sequencing input: PBMCs or T cells enriched from blood (not recorded which). Here the CDR3 reads CASSLLTGSTEAFF. CDR3 nucleotides: TGCGCCAGCAGCTTGTTAACAGGGAGTACTGAAGCTTTCTTT.